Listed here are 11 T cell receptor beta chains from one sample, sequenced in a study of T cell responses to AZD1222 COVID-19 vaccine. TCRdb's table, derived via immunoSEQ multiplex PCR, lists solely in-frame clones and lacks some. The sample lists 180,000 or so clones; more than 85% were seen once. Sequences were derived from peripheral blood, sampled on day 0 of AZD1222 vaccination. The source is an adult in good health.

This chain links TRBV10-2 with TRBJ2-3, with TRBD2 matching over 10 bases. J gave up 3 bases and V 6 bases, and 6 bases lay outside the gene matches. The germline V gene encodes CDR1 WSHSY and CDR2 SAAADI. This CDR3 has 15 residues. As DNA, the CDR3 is TGCGCCAGCAGACCGGGACTAGCGCGGACAGATACGCAGTATTTT. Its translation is CASRPGLARTDTQYF.

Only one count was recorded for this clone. CDR3: CASTNSLRGTEAFF. CDR3 bases: TGTGCCAGCACCAATTCACTCAGGGGGACTGAAGCTTTCTTT. The rearrangement joins TRBV6-5 to TRBJ1-1; 7 nucleotides line up with TRBD1. The CDR3 extends over 14 amino acids. V was pared by 7 bases and J by 5 bases, with 10 bases of the junction left unmatched. Germline CDR1 reads MNHEY; CDR2 reads SVGAGI.

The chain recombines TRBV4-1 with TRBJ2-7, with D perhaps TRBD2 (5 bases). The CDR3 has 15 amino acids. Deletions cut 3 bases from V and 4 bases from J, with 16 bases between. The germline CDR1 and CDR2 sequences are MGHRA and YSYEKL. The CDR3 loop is CASSHLPGFQYEQYF. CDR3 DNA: TGCGCCAGCAGCCATCTGCCGGGGTTCCAGTACGAGCAGTACTTC.

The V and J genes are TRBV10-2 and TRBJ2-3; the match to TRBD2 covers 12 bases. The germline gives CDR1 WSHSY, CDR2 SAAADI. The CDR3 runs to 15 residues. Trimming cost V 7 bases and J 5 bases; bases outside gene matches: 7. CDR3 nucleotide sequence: TGCGCCAGCACCTTGACTAGCGGGAGTGAAGATACGCAGTATTTT. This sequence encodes CASTLTSGSEDTQYF.

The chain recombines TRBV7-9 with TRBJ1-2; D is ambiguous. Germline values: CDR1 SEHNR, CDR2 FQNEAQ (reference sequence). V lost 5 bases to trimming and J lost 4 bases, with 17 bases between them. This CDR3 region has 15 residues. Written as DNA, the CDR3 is TGTGCCAGCAGCCAATCCCCTACACCGATCTATGGCTACACCTTC. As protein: CASSQSPTPIYGYTF.

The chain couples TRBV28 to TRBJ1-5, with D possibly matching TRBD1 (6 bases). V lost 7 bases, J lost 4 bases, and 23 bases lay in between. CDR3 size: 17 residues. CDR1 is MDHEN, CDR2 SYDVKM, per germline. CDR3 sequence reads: CASKTLAGVGWNQPQHF. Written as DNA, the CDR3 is TGTGCCAGCAAGACCCTGGCAGGGGTGGGATGGAATCAGCCCCAGCATTTT.

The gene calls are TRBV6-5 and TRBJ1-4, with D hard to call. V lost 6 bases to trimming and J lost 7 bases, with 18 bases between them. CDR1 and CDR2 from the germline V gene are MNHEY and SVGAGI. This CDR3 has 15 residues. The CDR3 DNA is TGTGCCAGCAGACCTCTCCCCCCTGTGAGTGAAAAACTGTTTTTT. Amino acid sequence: CASRPLPPVSEKLFF.

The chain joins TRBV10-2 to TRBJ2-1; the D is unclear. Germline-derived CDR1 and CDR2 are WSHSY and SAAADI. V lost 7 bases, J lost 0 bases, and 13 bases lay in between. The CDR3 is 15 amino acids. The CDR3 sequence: CASTHQGFSYNEQFF. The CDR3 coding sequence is TGCGCCAGCACACATCAAGGGTTCTCCTACAATGAGCAGTTCTTC.

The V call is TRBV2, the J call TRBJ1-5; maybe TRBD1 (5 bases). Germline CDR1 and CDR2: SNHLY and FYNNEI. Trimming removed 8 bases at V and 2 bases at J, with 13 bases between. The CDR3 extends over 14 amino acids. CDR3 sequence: CASGGLEGNQPQHF. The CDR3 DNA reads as TGTGCCAGCGGGGGACTTGAGGGCAATCAGCCCCAGCATTTT.

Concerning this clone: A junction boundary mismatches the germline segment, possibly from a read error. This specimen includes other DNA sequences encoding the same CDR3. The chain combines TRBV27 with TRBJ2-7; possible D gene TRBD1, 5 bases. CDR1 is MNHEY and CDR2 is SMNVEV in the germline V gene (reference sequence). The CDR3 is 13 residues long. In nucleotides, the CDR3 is TGTGCCAGCAGTTTGCAGGGCCCCTACGAGCAGTACTTT. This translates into CASSLQGPYEQYF.

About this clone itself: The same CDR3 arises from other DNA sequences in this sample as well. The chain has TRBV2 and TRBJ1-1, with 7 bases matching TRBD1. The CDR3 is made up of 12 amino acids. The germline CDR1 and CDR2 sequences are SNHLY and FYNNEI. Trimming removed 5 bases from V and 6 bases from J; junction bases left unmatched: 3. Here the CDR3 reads CASSTTGAEAFF. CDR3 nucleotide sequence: TGTGCCAGCAGTACAACAGGGGCTGAAGCTTTCTTT.